These 12 T cell receptor beta chains came from one sample sequenced in a study of shared clonotypes between healthy human individuals. Repertoires were generated with immunoSEQ multiplex PCR, while TCRdb's copy carries only in-frame clones and drops some. The sample records 2,500,000 or so clones, around 94% being singletons. The sample was naive CD4+ T cells sorted from blood. Subset in this sample: CD45RA+ positively selected. The receptors originated from a man between 18 and 29 years old in good health.

The chain is built from TRBV10-3 and TRBJ2-2; no reliable D call. V shed 4 bases and J shed 1 base, with 7 bases lying between them. Germline V CDR1 and CDR2: ENHRY, SYGVKD. The CDR3 contains 14 residues. CDR3 loop: CAISGQENTGELFF. The DNA of the CDR3 is TGTGCCATCAGTGGTCAGGAGAACACCGGGGAGCTGTTTTTT.

Points on this clone: Other DNA sequences in this sample translate to the same CDR3. The genes are TRBV6-1 and TRBJ2-5; TRBD1 might be the D (7 bases). The V gene lost 4 bases and the J gene lost 5 bases, with 11 bases spanning the gap. This CDR3 is 13 amino acids long. CDR1 and CDR2 (germline): MNHNS, SASEGT. This CDR3 reads CASSGQGGETQYF. The CDR3 DNA reads TGTGCCAGCAGTGGACAGGGAGGTGAGACCCAGTACTTC.

The chain is built from TRBV5-1 and TRBJ2-1, with unresolved D. V lost 4 bases and J 9 bases, leaving 20 bases between the germline ends. Germline lookup yields CDR1 SGHRS and CDR2 YFSETQ. This CDR3 has 15 amino acids. CDR3 sequence (DNA): TGCGCCAGCAGCGAGGTGCATACCGGGCTTACTGAGCAGTTCTTC. Translation: CASSEVHTGLTEQFF.

The V gene is TRBV27, the J gene TRBJ2-2; D remains unclear. V was pared by 7 bases and J by 6 bases, with 15 bases between. The CDR3 contains 14 residues. Per germline, CDR1 MNHEY and CDR2 SMNVEV (reference sequence). The CDR3 DNA follows: TGTGCCAGCACACGGGCCCAATTCTCCGGGGAGCTGTTTTTT. It translates to CASTRAQFSGELFF.

For this clone: This CDR3 is also generated by other DNA sequences in the sample. The J gene is TRBJ1-2, the V gene TRBV28; 7 nucleotides align to TRBD1. This CDR3 region has 13 residues. CDR1 is MDHEN and CDR2 is SYDVKM in the germline V gene. J was trimmed by 5 bases and V by 2 bases; bases with no gene match: 2. In DNA, the CDR3 is TGTGCCAGCAGTTTAGACAGGGATTATGGCTACACCTTC. It is translated as CASSLDRDYGYTF.

This clone showed up just once. Other nucleotide sequences in the sample specify the same CDR3. J is TRBJ1-2 and V is TRBV6-1; weak D call: TRBD1 (6 bases). This CDR3 is 14 amino acids long. Germline values: CDR1 MNHNS, CDR2 SASEGT. V was clipped by 2 bases and J by 2 bases, with 9 bases between them. In DNA form, the CDR3 reads TGTGCCAGCAGTGAACCCGGACAGAACTATGGCTACACCTTC. Translating it yields CASSEPGQNYGYTF.

Concerning this clone itself: This CDR3 is also generated by other DNA sequences in the sample. This rearrangement joins TRBV5-4 to TRBJ1-5; tentatively, D is TRBD1 (5 bases). Germline CDR1 reads SGHNT; CDR2 reads YYREEE (reference sequence). The CDR3 is 13 amino acids. V dropped 4 bases and J dropped 5 bases, with 10 bases sitting between them. CDR3 protein: CASSRDRDQPQHF. In DNA form, the CDR3 reads TGTGCCAGCAGCCGTGACAGAGATCAGCCCCAGCATTTT.

This chain connects TRBV30 to TRBJ2-5; TRBD2 aligns across 14 bases. In germline, CDR1 is GTSNPN, CDR2 SVGIG (reference sequence). After removal of 4 bases from V and 4 bases from J, the junction contained 5 bases not matched to a gene. The CDR3 has 15 residues. The CDR3 reads CAWTLGTSGGETQYF. In DNA, the CDR3 is TGTGCCTGGACCCTCGGGACTAGCGGGGGAGAGACCCAGTACTTC.

In the case of this clone: Other DNA variants within this sample encode the same CDR3. The chain employs TRBV2 and TRBJ1-5; 10 bases line up with TRBD1. V shed 4 bases and J 4 bases; nucleotides not matched to a gene: 4. CDR1 and CDR2 from the germline V gene are SNHLY and FYNNEI. The CDR3 has 15 amino acids. The CDR3 reads CASSGPGQGNQPQHF. The CDR3 bases are TGTGCCAGCAGTGGGCCGGGACAGGGGAATCAGCCCCAGCATTTT. Together with reference TRBV2 and TRBJ1-5, the CDR3 gives the full variable domain: EPEVTQTPSHQVTQMGQEVILRCVPISNHLYFYWYRQILGQKVEFLVSFYNNEISEKSEIFDDQFSVERPDGSNFTLKIRSTKLEDSAMYFCASSGPGQGNQPQHFGDGTRLSIL.

CDR3 coding DNA: TGTGCCAGCAGTGAAGGAGGGTTTTGGAGTCACGAGCAGTACTTC. This sequence encodes CASSEGGFWSHEQYF. The chain combines TRBV6-1 with TRBJ2-7; D may be TRBD2 (5 bases). This CDR3 is 15 amino acids long. The V and J ends lost 1 base and 5 bases respectively, with 15 bases between them. Germline CDR1 is MNHNS and CDR2 is SASEGT.

This clone has just a few counts. This sequence joins TRBV9 and TRBJ1-5, with TRBD1 identical over 10 bases. The junction had 4 bases not matched to a gene; V was cut back by 0 bases and J by 4 bases. The CDR3 is made up of 16 amino acids. Germline loops: CDR1 SGDLS, CDR2 YYNGEE. The CDR3 loop is CASSVGGTGENQPQHF. The CDR3 coding sequence is TGTGCCAGCAGCGTAGGAGGGACAGGGGAGAATCAGCCCCAGCATTTT. The whole variable domain, remainder taken from reference TRBV9 and TRBJ1-5, is DSGVTQTPKHLITATGQRVTLRCSPRSGDLSVYWYQQSLDQGLQFLIQYYNGEERAKGNILERFSAQQFPDLHSELNLSSLELGDSALYFCASSVGGTGENQPQHFGDGTRLSIL.

This chain connects TRBV4-1 to TRBJ2-1; D unresolved. This CDR3 has 18 residues. V lost 0 bases, J lost 10 bases, and 25 bases lay in between. Germline V gene lookup returns CDR1 MGHRA and CDR2 YSYEKL. The CDR3 region has the DNA TGCGCCAGCAGCCAAGATTTAGCTACGGACCCCCGCCTTGAGGAGCAGTTCTTC. Its protein product is CASSQDLATDPRLEEQFF.